The 2 T cell receptor beta chains below come from one sample, sequenced in a study of regulatory and conventional T cells in RAG deficiency. Sequenced by immunoSEQ multiplex PCR; TCRdb stores in-frame clones only, minus some. The table has just over 30,000 clones, 96% seen once; the top ten hold about 0.4%. Conventional CD4+ T cells were sorted from blood as CD25-low CD127-high cells. These data were also filed under a second study, of regulatory T cells. As that report states: The primer mix had 52 TRBV and 13 TRBJ primers.

The sample was CD25- CD4+ T cells sorted from blood. These receptors originate from a human donor in good health.

The CDR3 is CASSLTSGSSLEYEQYF. CDR3 bases: TGCGCCAGCAGCCTGACTAGCGGGAGTAGTCTTGAATACGAGCAGTACTTC. J is TRBJ2-7 and V is TRBV5-1; 12 bases line up with TRBD2. CDR1 and CDR2 (germline): SGHRS, YFSETQ. V lost 4 bases, J lost 4 bases, and 12 bases stayed unmatched. The length of the CDR3 is 17 residues.

The chain is built from TRBV19 and TRBJ2-5, with D tentatively TRBD1 (6 bases). The V gene's germline CDR1 is LNHDA and CDR2 SQIVND (reference sequence). CDR3 length: 13 amino acids. V lost 7 bases to trimming and J lost 3 bases, with 12 bases between them. The CDR3 sequence is CASMGHRKETQYF. CDR3 coding DNA: TGTGCCAGTATGGGACATAGGAAAGAGACCCAGTACTTC. Complete variable domain (other parts from reference TRBV19 and TRBJ2-5): DGGITQSPKYLFRKEGQNVTLSCEQNLNHDAMYWYRQDPGQGLRLIYYSQIVNDFQKGDIAEGYSVSREKKESFPLTVTSAQKNPTAFYLCASMGHRKETQYFGPGTRLLVL.